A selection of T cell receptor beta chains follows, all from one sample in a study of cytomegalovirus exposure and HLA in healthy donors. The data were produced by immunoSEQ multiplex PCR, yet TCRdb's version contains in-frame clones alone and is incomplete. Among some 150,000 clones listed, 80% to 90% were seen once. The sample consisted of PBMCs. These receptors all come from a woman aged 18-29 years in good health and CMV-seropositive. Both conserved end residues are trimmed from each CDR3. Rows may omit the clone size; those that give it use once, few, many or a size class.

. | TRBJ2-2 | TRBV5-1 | ASSFGGNTGELF
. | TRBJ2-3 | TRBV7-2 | ASSLDRVTDTQY
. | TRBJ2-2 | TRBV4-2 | ASSRVAGTDTGELF
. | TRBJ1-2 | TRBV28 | ASSSTGTPGDYGYT
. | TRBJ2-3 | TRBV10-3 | AIRNTDTQY
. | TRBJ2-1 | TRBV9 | ASSPSGGSYNEQF
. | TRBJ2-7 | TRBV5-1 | ASKTGTPTYEQY
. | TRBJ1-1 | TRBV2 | ASSDRVGAEAF
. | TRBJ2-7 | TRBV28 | ASTSRSGASYEQY
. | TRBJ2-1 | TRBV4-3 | ASSQVSSQGDEQF
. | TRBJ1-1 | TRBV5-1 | ASTYRGNTEAF
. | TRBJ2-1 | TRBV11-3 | ASSLGDRANEQF
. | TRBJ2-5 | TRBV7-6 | ASSLGQQETQY
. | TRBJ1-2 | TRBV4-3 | ASSQGRGTNYGYT
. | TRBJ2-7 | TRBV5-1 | ASSSPGLGASYEQY
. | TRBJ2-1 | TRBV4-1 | ASSQAARGDNEQF
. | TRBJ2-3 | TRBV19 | ASGGSSTDTQY
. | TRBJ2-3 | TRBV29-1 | SVEKRAVSGQGSTDTQY
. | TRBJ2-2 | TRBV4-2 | ASTPFTSENTGELF
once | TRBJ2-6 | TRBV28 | ASRQGSGANVLT
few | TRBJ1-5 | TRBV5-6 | ASNNQGKNQPQH
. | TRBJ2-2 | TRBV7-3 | ASSPYPTGLDTGELF
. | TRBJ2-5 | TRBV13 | ASSLGGLAEETQY
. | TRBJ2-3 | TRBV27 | AISAGVSFADTQY
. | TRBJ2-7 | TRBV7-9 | ASSGQGAWEQY
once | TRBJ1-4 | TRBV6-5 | ASSYSRSGEKLF
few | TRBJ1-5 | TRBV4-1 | ASSQDLSGFQPQH
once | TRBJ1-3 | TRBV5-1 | ASSSTLSSGNTIY
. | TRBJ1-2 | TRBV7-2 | ASSRQGANYGYT
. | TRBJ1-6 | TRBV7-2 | ASSSRQNSPLH
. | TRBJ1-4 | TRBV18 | ASARTEGEKLF
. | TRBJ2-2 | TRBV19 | ASRRGIGSGELF
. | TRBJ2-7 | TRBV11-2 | ASSLDPGYEQY